These 15 T cell receptor beta chains originate from one sample sequenced in a study of regulatory T cells in long-lasting Graves disease. Stated time point: persistent/refractory GD, antithyroid drugs over 5 years with positive TRAb. PBMC-derived RNA was used for the TCR library. Sequencing libraries for TCR beta were prepared with iRepertoire HTBI primers and Arm-PCR of CDR3 regions. A single record per CDR3 protein comes from TCRdb applying MiXCR to the multiplex PCR reads. The sample shows 350,000 to 500,000 distinct CDR3 sequences, approximately 22% of them seen only once. This material consisted of peripheral blood mononuclear cells (PBMCs), taken when the disease was refractory, from a patient treated with antithyroid drugs. The receptors stem from a female donor with Graves disease.

Of note for this clonotype: The junction and the germline gene differ at one end; a read error may be behind it. This sequence joins TRBV20-1 and TRBJ1-4; D call uncertain. The CDR3 runs to 14 residues. From germline, CDR1 is DFQATT and CDR2 SNEGSKA (reference sequence). CDR3 coding DNA: TGCAGTGCTGGAGAGCTGGGATGGAATGAAAAACTGCTTTTT. Its translation is CSAGELGWNEKLLF.

The rearrangement uses TRBV20-1 and TRBJ2-5, with TRBD2 matching 7 bases. This CDR3 region has 13 residues. Losses at the gene ends were 6 bases for V and 6 bases for J; bases not matched to a gene: 10. The germline CDR1 and CDR2 sequences are DFQATT and SNEGSKA (reference sequence). The CDR3 here is CSAGDGGSKTQYF. The CDR3 DNA reads as TGCAGTGCGGGGGACGGGGGGTCAAAGACCCAGTACTTC.

This clonotype has a count of ten or more. This chain joins TRBV2 and TRBJ2-7; TRBD1 matches 8 bases. The CDR3 is 15 amino acids. Unmatched junction bases numbered 4, after V lost 1 base and J lost 2 bases. Germline assignment: CDR1 SNHLY and CDR2 FYNNEI. The CDR3 nucleotides read TGTGCCAGCAGTGAAGTTTGGACAGGGACCTACGAGCAGTACTTC. Amino acid sequence: CASSEVWTGTYEQYF.

For this clonotype: A clone one base away is much larger, so this may be a read error. Here the CDR3 omits its conserved ending phenylalanine or tryptophan, so a read error is the likely source. The chain's CDR3 is CASSLGRDRKNIQYL. In DNA form, the CDR3 reads TGTGCCAGCAGCTTAGGGCGAGACAGAAAAAACATTCAGTACCTC. The genes are TRBV7-8 and TRBJ2-4; possible D gene TRBD1, 5 bases. V lost 1 base, J lost 4 bases, and 11 bases lay in between. The germline V gene has CDR1 SGHVS and CDR2 FQNEAQ. The CDR3 totals 15 residues.

This clonotype was recorded at least ten times. The chain links TRBV2 to TRBJ2-1; TRBD1 matches 7 bases. Germline assignment: CDR1 SNHLY and CDR2 FYNNEI. The CDR3 has 15 amino acids. V gave up 6 bases and J gave up 6 bases; unmatched junction bases: 11. The CDR3 sequence: CASSLQGYRGNEQFF. In DNA form, the CDR3 reads TGTGCCAGCAGCCTACAGGGGTATAGAGGCAATGAGCAGTTCTTC. Full variable domain (outside the CDR3, taken from reference TRBV2 and TRBJ2-1): EPEVTQTPSHQVTQMGQEVILRCVPISNHLYFYWYRQILGQKVEFLVSFYNNEISEKSEIFDDQFSVERPDGSNFTLKIRSTKLEDSAMYFCASSLQGYRGNEQFFGPGTRLTVL.

Only a few counts were recorded for this clonotype. The chain links TRBV5-4 to TRBJ2-7; 11 nucleotides agree with TRBD1. The CDR3 loop spans 15 amino acids. V dropped 4 bases and J dropped 5; count of bases not matched to a gene: 8. The V gene's germline CDR1 is SGHNT and CDR2 YYREEE (reference sequence). This chain's CDR3 is CASSPPGQGGDEQYF. In nucleotides, the CDR3 is TGTGCCAGCAGCCCACCGGGACAGGGGGGGGACGAGCAGTACTTC.

J is TRBJ2-5 and V is TRBV27, with 7 bases identical to TRBD1. The germline gives CDR1 MNHEY, CDR2 SMNVEV (reference sequence). Germline trimming cut 5 bases from V and 4 bases from J; bases unmatched to any gene: 4. CDR3 length equals 13 residues. The CDR3 here is CASSGTDGETQYF. For the CDR3, the DNA is TGTGCCAGCAGTGGGACAGACGGAGAGACCCAGTACTTC.

This clonotype was found a few times. This chain connects TRBV10-2 to TRBJ1-1; the D is unclear. This CDR3 is built from 12 residues. The germline CDR1 and CDR2 sequences are WSHSY and SAAADI. The ends were cut back, 5 bases at V and 6 bases at J, with 10 bases in the middle. CDR3 sequence: CASSPGRAEAFF. The CDR3 nucleotides read TGCGCCAGCAGTCCTGGTCGCGCTGAAGCTTTCTTT.

This CDR3 is CASSQEPGQVVQETQYF. The CDR3 DNA is TGCGCCAGCAGCCAAGAGCCGGGACAGGTCGTGCAAGAGACCCAGTACTTC. The genes are TRBV4-1 and TRBJ2-5, with 8 bases identical to TRBD1. The germline gives CDR1 MGHRA, CDR2 YSYEKL. The CDR3 is 17 amino acids. V shed 0 bases and J 2 bases; nucleotides not matched to a gene: 8.

V usage is TRBV19 and J usage is TRBJ2-7; D tentatively fits TRBD1 or TRBD2 (6 bases each). This CDR3 contains 14 residues. Germline CDR1 is LNHDA and CDR2 is SQIVND (reference sequence). Trimming removed 7 bases from V and 0 bases from J, with 13 bases in between. The CDR3 bases are TGTGCCAGTAAGGAGGGACACCTCTCCTACGAGCAGTACTTC. Amino acids: CASKEGHLSYEQYF.

In its sample, this clonotype was seen many times. V usage is TRBV12-3 or TRBV12-4 and J usage is TRBJ1-1, with D uncertain. Trimming left V 3 bases short and J 10 bases short, with 12 bases between. The length of the CDR3 is 12 residues. The CDR3 protein is CASSLGPHPAFF. The CDR3 nucleotides read TGTGCCAGCAGTTTGGGCCCGCACCCAGCTTTCTTT.

This clonotype showed up just a few times. V gene TRBV4-1 combines with J gene TRBJ1-5, with a weak D call TRBD1 (5 bases). This CDR3 contains 14 residues. Trimming took 1 base from V and 7 from J, leaving 11 bases between them. Germline loops: CDR1 MGHRA, CDR2 YSYEKL. The DNA for the CDR3 is TGCGCCAGCAGCCAAGCCAGGGCTTTGCAGCCCCAGCATTTT. Protein: CASSQARALQPQHF.

The rearrangement links TRBV25-1 to TRBJ1-2; 7 bases agree with TRBD1. The CDR3 runs to 15 residues. V was clipped by 5 bases and J by 5 bases; unmatched bases: 11. Germline CDR1 reads MGHDK; CDR2 reads SYGVNS. CDR3 protein: CASSWTGTPRYGYTF. CDR3 bases: TGTGCCAGCAGTTGGACAGGCACTCCCCGTTATGGCTACACCTTC.

This clonotype was picked up many times. The V call is TRBV5-1, the J call TRBJ1-6, with TRBD1 matching over 7 bases. Germline assignment: CDR1 SGHRS and CDR2 YFSETQ. CDR3 length: 14 amino acids. The junction had 6 bases not matched to a gene; V was cut back by 2 bases and J by 10 bases. The CDR3 DNA reads TGCGCCAGCAGCTTATCAGGGGGACGATCACCCCTCCACTTT. This translates into CASSLSGGRSPLHF.

The table lists this clonotype with many counts. The chain links TRBV28 to TRBJ1-1; D is unresolved. The germline V gene encodes CDR1 MDHEN and CDR2 SYDVKM. V was cut by 6 bases and J by 2 bases, with 7 bases left in between. There are 12 residues in the CDR3. CDR3 nucleotides: TGTGCCAGCAGCCTTTTTAACACTGAAGCTTTCTTT. It encodes CASSLFNTEAFF.